The clone carrying this T cell receptor (beta chain) was seen more than once but under ten times. Its specificity is not known. The data stem from a study of T cell repertoires in cytomegalovirus infection. TCRdb reprocessed the reads via MiXCR and lists one record per CDR3 protein. Of roughly 700,000 distinct CDR3 sequences in the sample, approximately 33% are singletons; the top ten hold 15% to 20%. The material was cultured PBMCs, obtained from culture after CMV antigen stimulation. The clonotype was recovered from a human donor in good health (CMV status not recorded). Some clones in this sample may be carry-over from other donors' samples.

The CDR3 sequence is CASSHITEAFF. CDR3 nucleotides: TGTGCCAGCAGCCACATCACTGAAGCTTTCTTT. The V gene is TRBV11-2, the J gene TRBJ1-1, with D hard to call. The CDR3 loop spans 11 amino acids. Germline CDR1 SGHAT, CDR2 FQNNGV. V gave up 5 bases and J gave up 4 bases, with 5 bases separating them.